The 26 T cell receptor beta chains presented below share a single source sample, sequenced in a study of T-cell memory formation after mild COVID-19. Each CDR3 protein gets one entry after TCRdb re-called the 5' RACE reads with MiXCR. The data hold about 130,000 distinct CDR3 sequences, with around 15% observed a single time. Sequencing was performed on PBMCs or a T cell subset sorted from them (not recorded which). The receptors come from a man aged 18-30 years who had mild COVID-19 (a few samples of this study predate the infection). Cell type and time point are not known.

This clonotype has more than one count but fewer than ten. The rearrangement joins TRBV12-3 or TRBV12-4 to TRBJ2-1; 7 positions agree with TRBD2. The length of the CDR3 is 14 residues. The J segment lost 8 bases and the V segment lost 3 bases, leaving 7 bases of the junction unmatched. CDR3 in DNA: TGTGCCAGCAGTTTTCAACTAGCGAAGGATGAGCAGTTCTTC. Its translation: CASSFQLAKDEQFF.

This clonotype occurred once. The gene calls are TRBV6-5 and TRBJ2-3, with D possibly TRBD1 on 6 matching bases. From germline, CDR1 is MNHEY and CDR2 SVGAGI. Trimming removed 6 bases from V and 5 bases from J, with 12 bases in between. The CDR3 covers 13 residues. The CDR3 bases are TGTGCCAGCAGGTTCCGACAGGAAGATACGCAGTATTTT. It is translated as CASRFRQEDTQYF.

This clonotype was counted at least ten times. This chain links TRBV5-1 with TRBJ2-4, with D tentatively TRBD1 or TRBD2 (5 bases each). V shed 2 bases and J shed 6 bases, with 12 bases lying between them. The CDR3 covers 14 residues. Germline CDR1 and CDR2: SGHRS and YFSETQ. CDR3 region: CASSFGAERNIQYF. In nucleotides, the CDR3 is TGCGCCAGCAGCTTCGGGGCGGAGAGAAACATTCAGTACTTC. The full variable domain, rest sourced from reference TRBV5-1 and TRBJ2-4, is KAGVTQTPRYLIKTRGQQVTLSCSPISGHRSVSWYQQTPGQGLQFLFEYFSETQRNKGNFPGRFSGRQFSNSRSEMNVSTLELGDSALYLCASSFGAERNIQYFGAGTRLSVL.

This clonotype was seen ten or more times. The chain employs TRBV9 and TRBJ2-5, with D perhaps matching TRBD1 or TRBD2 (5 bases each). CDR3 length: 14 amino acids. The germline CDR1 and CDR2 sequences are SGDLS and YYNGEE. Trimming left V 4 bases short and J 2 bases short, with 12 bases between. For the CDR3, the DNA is TGTGCCAGCAGCCTAGGGACGGATCAAGAGACCCAGTACTTC. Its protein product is CASSLGTDQETQYF.

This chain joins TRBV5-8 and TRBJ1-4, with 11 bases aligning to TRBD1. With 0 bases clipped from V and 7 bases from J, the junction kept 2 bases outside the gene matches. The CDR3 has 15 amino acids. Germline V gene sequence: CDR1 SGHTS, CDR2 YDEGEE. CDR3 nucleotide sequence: TGTGCCAGCAGCTTGGTTGGGACAGGGGGTGAAAAACTGTTTTTT. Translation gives CASSLVGTGGEKLFF.

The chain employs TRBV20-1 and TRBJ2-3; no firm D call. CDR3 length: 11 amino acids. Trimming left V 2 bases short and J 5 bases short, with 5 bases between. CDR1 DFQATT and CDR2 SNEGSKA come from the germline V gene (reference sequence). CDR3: CSARRVDTQYF. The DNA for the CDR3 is TGCAGTGCTAGACGGGTAGATACGCAGTATTTT.

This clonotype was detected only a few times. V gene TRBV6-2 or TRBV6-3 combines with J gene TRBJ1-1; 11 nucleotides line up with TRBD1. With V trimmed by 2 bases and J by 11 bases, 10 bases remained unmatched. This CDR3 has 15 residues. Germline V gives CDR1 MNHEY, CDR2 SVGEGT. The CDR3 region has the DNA TGTGCCAGCAGTTACCCGCAGGACAGGGGGCGATTGGCTTTCTTT. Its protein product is CASSYPQDRGRLAFF.

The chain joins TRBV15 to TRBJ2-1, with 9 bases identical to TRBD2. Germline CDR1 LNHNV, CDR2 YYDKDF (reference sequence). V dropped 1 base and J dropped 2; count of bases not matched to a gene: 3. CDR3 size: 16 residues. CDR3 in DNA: TGTGCCACCAGCAGAGTTGCGGGAGGGACCTACAATGAGCAGTTCTTC. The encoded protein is CATSRVAGGTYNEQFF.

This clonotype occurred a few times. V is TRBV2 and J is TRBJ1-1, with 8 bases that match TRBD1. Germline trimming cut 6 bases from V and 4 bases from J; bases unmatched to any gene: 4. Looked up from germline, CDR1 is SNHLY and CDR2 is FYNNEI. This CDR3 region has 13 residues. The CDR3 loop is CASRGQESTEAFF. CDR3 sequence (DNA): TGTGCCAGCAGGGGACAGGAATCCACTGAAGCTTTCTTT.

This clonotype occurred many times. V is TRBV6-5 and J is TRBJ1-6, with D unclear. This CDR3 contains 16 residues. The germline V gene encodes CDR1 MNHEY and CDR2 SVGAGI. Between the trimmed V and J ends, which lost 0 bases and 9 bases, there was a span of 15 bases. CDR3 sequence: CASSYSPGFEPSPLHF. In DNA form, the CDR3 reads TGTGCCAGCAGTTACTCGCCCGGGTTCGAACCTTCACCCCTCCACTTT.

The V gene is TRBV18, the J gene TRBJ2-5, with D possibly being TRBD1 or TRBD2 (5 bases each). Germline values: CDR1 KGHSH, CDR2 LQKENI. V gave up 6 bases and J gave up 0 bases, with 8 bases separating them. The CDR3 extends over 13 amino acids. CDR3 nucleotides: TGTGCCAGCTCGGGACGGAACCAAGAGACCCAGTACTTC. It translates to CASSGRNQETQYF.

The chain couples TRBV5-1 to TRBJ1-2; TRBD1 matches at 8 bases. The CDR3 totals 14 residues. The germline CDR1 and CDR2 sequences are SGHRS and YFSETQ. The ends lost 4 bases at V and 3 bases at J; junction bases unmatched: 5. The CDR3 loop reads CASSVRGQDYGYTF. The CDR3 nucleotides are TGCGCCAGCAGCGTCCGGGGACAGGACTATGGCTACACCTTC.

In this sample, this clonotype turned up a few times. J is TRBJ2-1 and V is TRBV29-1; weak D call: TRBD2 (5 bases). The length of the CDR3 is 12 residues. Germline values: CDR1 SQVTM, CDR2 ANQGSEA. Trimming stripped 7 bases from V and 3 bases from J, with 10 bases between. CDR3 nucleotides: TGCAGCGCGAGAGGGCTCTACAATGAGCAGTTCTTC. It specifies CSARGLYNEQFF.

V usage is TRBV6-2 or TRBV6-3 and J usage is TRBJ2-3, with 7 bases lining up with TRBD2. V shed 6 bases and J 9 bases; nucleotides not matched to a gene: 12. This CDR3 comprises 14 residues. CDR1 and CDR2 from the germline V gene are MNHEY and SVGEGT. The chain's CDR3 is CASRLARDVGTQYF. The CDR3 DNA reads TGTGCCAGCAGACTAGCGAGGGACGTGGGAACGCAGTATTTT.

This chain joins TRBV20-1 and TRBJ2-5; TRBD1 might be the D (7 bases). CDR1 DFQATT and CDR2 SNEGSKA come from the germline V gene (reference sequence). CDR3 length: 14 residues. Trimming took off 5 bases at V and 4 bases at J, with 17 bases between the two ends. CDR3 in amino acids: CSAPMTGRPETQYF. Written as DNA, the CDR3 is TGCAGTGCTCCTATGACAGGGAGGCCAGAGACCCAGTACTTC.

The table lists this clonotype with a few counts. This CDR3 reads CASSYQPLAKNIQYF. CDR3 sequence (DNA): TGTGCCAGCAGTTACCAGCCCTTAGCCAAAAACATTCAGTACTTC. The chain combines TRBV7-2 with TRBJ2-4; the D is unclear. V gave up 6 bases and J gave up 0 bases, with 12 bases separating them. The germline CDR1 and CDR2 sequences are SGHTA and FQGNSA. The CDR3 totals 15 residues.

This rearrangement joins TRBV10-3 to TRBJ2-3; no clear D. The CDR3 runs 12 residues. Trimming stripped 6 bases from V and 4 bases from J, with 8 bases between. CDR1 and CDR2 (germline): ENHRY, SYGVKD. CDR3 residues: CAIRTSPDTQYF. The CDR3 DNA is TGTGCCATCAGGACGAGTCCAGATACGCAGTATTTT.

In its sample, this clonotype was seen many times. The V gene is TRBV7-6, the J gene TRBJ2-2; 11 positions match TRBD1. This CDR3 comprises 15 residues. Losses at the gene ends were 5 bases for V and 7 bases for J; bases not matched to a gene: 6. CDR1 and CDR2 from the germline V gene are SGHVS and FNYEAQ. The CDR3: CASSPGQGVLGELFF. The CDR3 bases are TGTGCCAGCAGCCCGGGACAGGGGGTTCTCGGGGAGCTGTTTTTT.

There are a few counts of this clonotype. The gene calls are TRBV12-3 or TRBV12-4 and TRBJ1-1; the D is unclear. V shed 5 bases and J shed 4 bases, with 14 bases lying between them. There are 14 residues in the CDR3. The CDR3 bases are TGTGCCAGCAGTACCTGGATCTGGGGCACTGAAGCTTTCTTT. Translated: CASSTWIWGTEAFF.

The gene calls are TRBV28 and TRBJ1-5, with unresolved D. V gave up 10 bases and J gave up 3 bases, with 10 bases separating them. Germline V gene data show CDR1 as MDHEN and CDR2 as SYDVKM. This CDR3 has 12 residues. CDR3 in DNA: TGTGCCACCAGGTCGATCAATCAGCCCCAGCATTTT. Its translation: CATRSINQPQHF. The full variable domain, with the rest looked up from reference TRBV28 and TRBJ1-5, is DVKVTQSSRYLVKRTGEKVFLECVQDMDHENMFWYRQDPGLGLRLIYFSYDVKMKEKGDIPEGYSVSREKKERFSLILESASTNQTSMYLCATRSINQPQHFGDGTRLSIL.

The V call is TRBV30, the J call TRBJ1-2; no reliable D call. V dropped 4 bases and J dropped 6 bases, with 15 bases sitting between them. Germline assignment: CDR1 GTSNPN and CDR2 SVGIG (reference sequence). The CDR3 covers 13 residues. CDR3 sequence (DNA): TGTGCCTGGATAGTAGAGGGCTGGGATGGCTACACCTTC. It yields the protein CAWIVEGWDGYTF.

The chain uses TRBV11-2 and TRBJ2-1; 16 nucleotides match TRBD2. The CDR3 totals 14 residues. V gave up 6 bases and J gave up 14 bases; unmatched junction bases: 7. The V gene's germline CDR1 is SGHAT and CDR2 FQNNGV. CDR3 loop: CASRSGTSGGEKFF. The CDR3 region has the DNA TGTGCCAGCAGGTCCGGGACTAGCGGGGGGGAGAAGTTCTTC.

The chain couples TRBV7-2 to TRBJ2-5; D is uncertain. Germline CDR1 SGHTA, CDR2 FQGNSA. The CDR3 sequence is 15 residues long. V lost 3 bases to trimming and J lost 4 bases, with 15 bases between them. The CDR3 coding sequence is TGTGCCAGCAGCTTGGCCCAGTTCCGGGCAGAGACCCAGTACTTC. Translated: CASSLAQFRAETQYF.

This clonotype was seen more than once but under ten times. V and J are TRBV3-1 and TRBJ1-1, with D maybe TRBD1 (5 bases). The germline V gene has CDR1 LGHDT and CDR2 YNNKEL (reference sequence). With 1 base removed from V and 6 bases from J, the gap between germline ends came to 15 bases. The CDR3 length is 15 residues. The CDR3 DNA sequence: TGTGCCAGCAGCCAAGGAGGTCCCGCGGGGGCTGAAGCTTTCTTT. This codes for CASSQGGPAGAEAFF.

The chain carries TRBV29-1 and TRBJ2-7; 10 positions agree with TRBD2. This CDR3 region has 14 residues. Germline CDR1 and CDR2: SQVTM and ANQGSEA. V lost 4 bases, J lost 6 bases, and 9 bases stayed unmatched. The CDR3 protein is CSVALAGAVGEQYF. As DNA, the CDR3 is TGCAGCGTTGCTCTAGCGGGGGCCGTCGGCGAGCAGTACTTC.

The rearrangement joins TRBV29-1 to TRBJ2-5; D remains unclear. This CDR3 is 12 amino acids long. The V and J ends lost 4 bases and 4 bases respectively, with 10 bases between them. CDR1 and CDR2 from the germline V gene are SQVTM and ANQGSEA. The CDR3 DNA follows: TGCAGCGTTGTTCCTGGCGGAGAGACCCAGTACTTC. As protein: CSVVPGGETQYF.